This T cell receptor (beta chain) was documented in a study of OX40 agonist ivuxolimab in advanced cancers. Study results and limitations: People who partly responded at 0.1-3.0 mg/kg had some of the least clonal expansion seen.

This clone turned up a few times. As yet, its antigen is unknown. The assay was immunoSEQ multiplex PCR, and TCRdb's table has in-frame clones only and misses some. This table has tens of thousands of clones, approximately 84% appearing once. In germline, CDR1 is LNHDA, CDR2 SQIVND (reference sequence). V gave up 5 bases and J gave up 3 bases; unmatched junction bases: 7. The CDR3 extends over 16 amino acids. The sample in question was CD4+ or CD8+ T cells sorted from blood, obtained in a trial of the OX40 agonist ivuxolimab. V and J are TRBV19 and TRBJ1-5; 10 nucleotides align to TRBD1. This clonotype was obtained from an adult with an advanced solid tumor such as melanoma, head and neck, liver or kidney cancer. This CDR3 is CASSPRTGGINQPQHF. CDR3 bases: TGTGCCAGTAGTCCAAGGACAGGGGGTATCAATCAGCCCCAGCATTTT.